This T cell receptor (beta chain) was captured in a study of shared clonotypes between healthy human individuals. Several immunoSEQ plates held equal portions of the genomic DNA taken from each subset. Here immunoSEQ multiplex PCR was the method, and the copy in TCRdb shows in-frame clones only, minus some. The sample includes some 660,000 clones, 60% to 75% of them seen just once. Turning to this clone: Its antigen is not known.

The CDR3 is 11 residues long. The germline V gene encodes CDR1 SGHDT and CDR2 YYEEEE. V was pared by 0 bases and J by 6 bases, with 4 bases between. The study's findings and limits: Sampling was confined to blood; repertoires within tissues likely differ.

V is TRBV5-6 and J is TRBJ2-7, with D uncertain. What was sequenced was memory CD4+ T cells sorted from blood. Stated subset: CD45RA-negative fraction. The receptor was derived from a woman under 40 in good health. CDR3 loop: CASSLEGEQYF. CDR3 coding DNA: TGTGCCAGCAGCTTGGAGGGCGAGCAGTACTTC.